This TCR beta chain was recorded in a study of blood T cell repertoires in COVID-19. Background on the study: COVID-19 samples collected from the United States, Italy and Spain covered acute and convalescent phases. T cells, B-cell-depleted T cells, or PBMCs provided the cDNA or gDNA that served as material.

Germline V gene data show CDR1 as SQVTM and CDR2 as ANQGSEA. Between the trimmed V and J ends, which lost 4 bases and 7 bases, there was a span of 13 bases. CDR3 length: 12 residues. Original processing methods: The authors estimated nucleated cell counts from reference gene primer amplification. Repertoires were generated with immunoSEQ multiplex PCR, while TCRdb's copy carries only in-frame clones and drops some. V, J and clone size derive from that table, while D and trimming were established from the DNA sequence. Among 40,000 to 45,000 clones listed, roughly 93% were seen once. The clonotype originates from a man aged 50 to 60 with active COVID-19. Input material: peripheral blood. V usage is TRBV29-1 and J usage is TRBJ1-2; TRBD1 might be the D (5 bases). The CDR3 loop reads CSVARDWTGYTF. The CDR3 DNA follows: TGCAGCGTTGCCCGGGACTGGACTGGCTACACCTTC.